The 16 T cell receptor beta chains below were found in one sample sequenced in a study of T-cell reconstitution after alpha-beta-depleted transplantation in children. Unique molecular identifiers were incorporated when the TCRbeta library was constructed. A single record per CDR3 protein comes from TCRdb applying MiXCR to the PCR reads. The data contain under 850,000 distinct CDR3 sequences, roughly 14% of them singletons. Source: PBMCs, taken before TCRalphabeta/CD19-depleted stem cell transplant. Receptors were obtained from a girl between 2 and 10 years old with congenital amegakaryocytic thrombocytopenia, due to receive a stem cell transplant.

The CDR3 DNA is TGTGCCAGCAGCTTAGCAGCCGGCTGGAACACTGAAGCTTTCTTT. Translation gives CASSLAAGWNTEAFF. The rearrangement links TRBV7-9 to TRBJ1-1; the D is unclear. The CDR3 has 15 amino acids. The germline V and J ends were trimmed by 0 bases and 1 base, with 9 bases remaining between them. The germline CDR1 and CDR2 sequences are SEHNR and FQNEAQ (reference sequence).

The CDR3 DNA sequence: TGTGCCTGGAGCCCAACCCGAGCAGATACGCAGTATTTT. Translation gives CAWSPTRADTQYF. The chain carries TRBV30 and TRBJ2-3, with D uncertain. The CDR3 is 13 amino acids. Germline-derived CDR1 and CDR2 are GTSNPN and SVGIG (reference sequence). V lost 3 bases to trimming and J lost 4 bases, with 11 bases between them.

This clonotype was seen a few times. The V and J genes are TRBV3-1 and TRBJ1-2; 9 bases fit TRBD1. The V gene end was trimmed by 4 bases and the J gene end by 13 bases; junction bases not matched to a gene: 13. This CDR3 contains 14 residues. The germline V gene has CDR1 LGHDT and CDR2 YNNKEL (reference sequence). CDR3 in amino acids: CASSPQPGQGSGTF. In DNA, the CDR3 is TGTGCCAGCAGCCCACAACCGGGACAGGGATCTGGCACCTTC. The full variable domain, its missing parts supplied by reference TRBV3-1 and TRBJ1-2, is DTAVSQTPKYLVTQMGNDKSIKCEQNLGHDTMYWYKQDSKKFLKIMFSYNNKELIINETVPNRFSPKSPDKAHLNLHINSLELGDSAVYFCASSPQPGQGSGTFGSGTRLTVV.

The J gene is TRBJ2-6, the V gene TRBV9, with D unclear. The V and J ends lost 1 base and 1 base respectively, with 12 bases between them. The CDR3 contains 17 residues. The germline V gene encodes CDR1 SGDLS and CDR2 YYNGEE. The CDR3 here is CASSVSGYLSGANVLTF. The DNA of the CDR3 is TGTGCCAGCAGCGTAAGTGGGTACCTGTCTGGGGCCAACGTCCTGACTTTC.

The table lists this clonotype with a few counts. V and J are TRBV20-1 and TRBJ1-6, with a weak D call TRBD1 (5 bases). CDR3 size: 14 residues. Germline loops: CDR1 DFQATT, CDR2 SNEGSKA (reference sequence). V was pared by 1 base and J by 8 bases, with 12 bases between. CDR3 in DNA: TGCAGTGCTAGAGGATGGAGAGGGGATTCACCCCTCCACTTT. Residues: CSARGWRGDSPLHF.

This clonotype was counted ten times or more. This chain connects TRBV27 to TRBJ2-7; 9 bases are a match to TRBD2. Germline V gene lookup returns CDR1 MNHEY and CDR2 SMNVEV (reference sequence). V shed 8 bases, J shed 4 bases, and the junction held 6 bases outside the gene matches. CDR3 length: 13 residues. CDR3: CASGLTSGYEQYF. CDR3 DNA: TGTGCCAGCGGGCTTACTAGCGGGTACGAGCAGTACTTC.

This clonotype was observed many times. The chain recombines TRBV27 with TRBJ2-3; 10 bases agree with TRBD2. This CDR3 contains 14 residues. The junction had 1 base not matched to a gene; V was cut back by 2 bases and J by 5 bases. Germline CDR1 and CDR2: MNHEY and SMNVEV (reference sequence). CDR3 protein: CASSLLAGEDTQYF. The CDR3 DNA sequence: TGTGCCAGCAGTTTACTAGCGGGAGAAGATACGCAGTATTTT.

This clonotype occurred many times. The chain carries TRBV24-1 and TRBJ2-3; D ambiguous. Germline CDR1 reads KGHDR; CDR2 reads SFDVKD. Deletions cut 5 bases from V and 6 bases from J, with 23 bases between. The CDR3 runs to 17 residues. The CDR3 DNA follows: TGTGCCACCAGTGGATCCTCGGAGCACGCAATGAGGGATACGCAGTATTTT. This sequence encodes CATSGSSEHAMRDTQYF.

This clonotype was seen only a few times. CDR3 DNA sequence: TGTGCCAGCAAAAATAGCGGGAGTAGCTCCTACGAGCAGTACTTC. Translated, it gives CASKNSGSSSYEQYF. The gene calls are TRBV12-3 or TRBV12-4 and TRBJ2-7, with 9 bases identical to TRBD2. Trimming at V came to 7 bases and at J to 0 bases, leaving 7 bases not matched to a gene. CDR3 size: 15 residues.

This clonotype has just a few counts. The chain employs TRBV5-1 and TRBJ2-3, with TRBD2 matching 7 bases. The germline V gene has CDR1 SGHRS and CDR2 YFSETQ. This CDR3 has 15 amino acids. V shed 7 bases, J shed 5 bases, and the junction held 13 bases outside the gene matches. CDR3 nucleotides: TGCGCCAGCTACCTCCTCGGGGCGGGGGTAGATACGCAGTATTTT. As protein: CASYLLGAGVDTQYF.

With regard to this clonotype: This clone may be a read error of a much larger clone one base away. CDR3 sequence: CPSTRGNTGELFF. In nucleotides, the CDR3 is TGTCCCAGCACCAGGGGGAACACCGGGGAGCTGTTTTTT. The V gene is TRBV6-1, the J gene TRBJ2-2; D possibly corresponds to TRBD1 (6 bases). The CDR3 sequence is 13 residues long. CDR1 and CDR2 from the germline V gene are MNHNS and SASEGT.

This clonotype has a count of ten or more. V usage is TRBV29-1 and J usage is TRBJ2-7; D remains ambiguous. CDR3 length: 11 amino acids. V was pared by 3 bases and J by 3 bases, with 6 bases between. CDR1 is SQVTM, CDR2 ANQGSEA, per germline. CDR3 nucleotide sequence: TGCAGCGTTGAGGGCAACTACGAGCAGTACTTC. Translated, it gives CSVEGNYEQYF.

Only a few counts were recorded for this clonotype. This chain connects TRBV3-1 to TRBJ2-1, with TRBD2 as a possible D gene (5 bases). V dropped 0 bases and J dropped 9 bases, with 15 bases sitting between them. The germline V gene encodes CDR1 LGHDT and CDR2 YNNKEL (reference sequence). The CDR3 has 15 amino acids. CDR3: CASSQDWGSRGEQFF. For the CDR3, the DNA is TGTGCCAGCAGCCAAGATTGGGGAAGTCGGGGTGAGCAGTTCTTC.

The chain couples TRBV10-1 to TRBJ2-5; possible D gene TRBD2, 6 bases. Looked up from germline, CDR1 is WNHNN and CDR2 is SYGVQD (reference sequence). The V and J ends lost 5 bases and 1 base respectively, with 11 bases between them. The CDR3 has 14 residues. The CDR3 here is CASSTGGPQETQYF. DNA for the CDR3: TGCGCCAGCAGTACCGGAGGGCCCCAAGAGACCCAGTACTTC.

In its sample, this clonotype was seen many times. V usage is TRBV12-3 or TRBV12-4 and J usage is TRBJ1-1, with D possibly being TRBD1 (5 bases). V shed 7 bases and J shed 1 base, with 13 bases lying between them. This CDR3 has 14 residues. CDR3 in DNA: TGTGCCAGCATCTTGGGGACGGCGAACACTGAAGCTTTCTTT. Protein sequence: CASILGTANTEAFF.

As to this clonotype: This may arise from a read error, as a much more abundant clone is one base away. The CDR3 does not close with the conserved phenylalanine or tryptophan, likely indicating a read error. In DNA form, the CDR3 reads TGCAGCGTTGAAGAGGACCGGGCGCGGGAGACCCAGTACTTA. Translating it yields CSVEEDRARETQYL. The chain has TRBV29-1 and TRBJ2-5; D ambiguous. V was cut by 0 bases and J by 5 bases, with 13 bases left in between. The CDR3 runs to 14 residues. Germline loops: CDR1 SQVTM, CDR2 ANQGSEA.